This T cell receptor beta chain was profiled in a study of cytomegalovirus exposure and HLA in healthy donors (dated by TCRdb to about 2017). Turning to the overall study: In an earlier analysis of 587 of the donors, 250 to 350 Gb of sequence data and 90 million to 130 million unique TCR beta sequences from 150 million to 200 million T cells were reported. About 330 gigabases of sequencing data and approximately 91 million unique TCR sequences made up an early release that covered approximately 700 HLA-typed donors. Of the roughly 390 genotyped donors, 81% were placed in the genetic ancestry cluster associated with self-reported Caucasian donors. The study aimed to test whether cataloging public T cell receptors could reveal signatures of past pathogen exposure. The study profiled the T cell repertoires of hundreds of subjects by immunosequencing and related them to cytomegalovirus serostatus. Besides the first cohort of approximately 710 subjects, a separate validation cohort made up of roughly 120 different subjects was used. High-throughput TCR immunosequencing, statistical association of individual TCRs with disease status, and machine learning were combined to predict cytomegalovirus infection status. To study patterns of TCR occurrence, a later analysis re-analyzed previously published TCR beta repertoires from around 700 donors and added high-resolution HLA genotyping. In the later analysis, no new phenotypic data were used to find candidate immune exposures; instead, reliance was placed on TCR beta sequences and their occurrence across donors. In an earlier analysis of 500 to 650 of the donors, high-throughput TCR beta sequencing was used to judge whether each TCR beta V gene segment behaved as functional or pseudogenic. Donor age, sex, ethnicity and CMV serostatus were compiled together with the repertoire data. A later genetic analysis used genome-wide SNP genotypes for 398 of the 666 donors, treating that subset as a discovery cohort. All discovery cohort repertoires had been generated using a single sequencing platform. Class I and class II HLA loci were covered by the typing at four-digit resolution. The number of donors typed differed by locus, with roughly 620-630 for A, B, C, DRB1 and DQB1, 522 for DQA1, 600 to 610 for DPA1, and around 460 for DPB1. A handful of DR-DQ haplotypes were handled as single units for association and clustering because linkage in the cohort was strong. Among roughly 400 genotyped donors of the cohort, an average of roughly 240,000 unique TCR beta nucleotide sequences were sequenced per donor, roughly a sixth of them non-productive.

The protocol used for the library was the immunoSEQ multiplex PCR assay. For the multiplex PCR, a mixture combining 60 forward primers for TCR Vbeta segments and 13 reverse primers for TCR Jbeta segments was used. The CDR3 region of rearranged TCR beta genes was amplified from genomic DNA with a multiplex PCR assay. Amplified TCR beta libraries were sequenced as 87-base-pair reads on the Illumina HiSeq System. The study's processing was this. In a later analysis, some 80 million unique TCR beta chains were counted across the roughly 670 repertoires, and around 11 million of these chains were shared by at least two donors. Raw reads were error-corrected and collapsed into unique sequences by a nearest-neighbor algorithm in which closely related sequences were merged to remove PCR and sequencing errors. Alignment of CDR3 sequences to IMGT reference sequences was used to assign V, D and J gene segments. For a sequence to be retained, a match of at least six nucleotides to both a V gene segment and a J gene segment was required. A rearrangement counted as productive if the CDR3 had no stop codons and remained in frame with V and J, and every other rearrangement counted as non-productive. CDR3 was defined by IMGT convention, running from the second conserved V-encoded cysteine to the conserved J-encoded phenylalanine. The earlier analysis of 587 of the donors excluded sequences that lacked an unambiguous match to a single V gene segment. An earlier analysis of 500 to 600 of the donors classified V segments as functional when productive rearrangements were above 56.7% and as segregating when the standard deviation between donors was above 5%. A statistical classification framework was developed to diagnose cytomegalovirus status using the catalog of TCR beta chain sequences. V and J gene assignment, in a later analysis, came from comparing TCR nucleotide sequences with IMGT/GENE-DB human TR gene sequences. In a later analysis, CDR3 sequences and most-parsimonious VDJ recombination scenarios were assigned using the TCRdist pipeline. In a later analysis, each TCR beta chain was defined by its CDR3 amino acid sequence together with its V-gene family, and reads without a unique V-gene family were excluded. A later analysis removed 500 to 600 highly shared, low-generation-probability nucleotide sequences to deal with suspected cross-contamination and a sequencing artifact. In a later analysis, a clonal expansion index was calculated for each public chain from normalized within-repertoire ranks of inferred template counts. In a later analysis, generation probabilities were computed with a VDJ recombination model fitted to out-of-frame rearrangements, and the resulting probabilities were checked against IGoR. In a later analysis, TCR-TCR, TCR-HLA and TCR-CMV co-occurrence was scored with hypergeometric tests, and a repertoire-size bias correction was applied to TCR pairs. To estimate false discovery rates, a later analysis permuted the HLA or CMV assignments 20 times. A later analysis grouped co-occurring TCRs with DBSCAN, adding TCRdist sequence similarity when clustering within HLA-allele-positive subsets. Co-occurrence clustering excluded repertoires with fewer than 30,000 or more than 120,000 public chains, plus five with anomalous nucleotide sharing. Entries here come from immuneACCESS through TCRdb and include only in-frame sequences with V and J called. Some clones fail to appear in such tables; in the studies checked, an unresolved V gene covers under half of the shortfall, and the cause of the remainder is unknown. From that table come the V and J calls and clone size; the DNA was used to work out D and trimming. This sample lists about 140,000 clones; 70% to 85% were detected once. The top ten hold about 1.5% of the sample.

A distance of 17 bases separates the germline ends of V and J, which lose 6 bases and 8 bases respectively. The CDR3 runs 15 residues from the cysteine to the phenylalanine. Only CDR3 DNA is held: 45 bases, read in frame from base 1. Sequences KGHSH (CDR1) and LQKENI (CDR2) are obtained from the germline V gene. The cohort consisted of 650 to 850 healthy bone marrow donors. Cohort members were all nominally healthy when sampled, although unrecorded immune exposures were likely present. The donor was CMV seropositive and belonged to the group of 250 to 300 seropositive cohort members. Each donor provided a peripheral blood sample, and peripheral blood mononuclear cells were used for TCR beta sequencing. The Qiagen DNeasy Blood Extraction Kit was used to extract genomic DNA from the blood cell samples. Of note for this clone: Its antigen remains unidentified. No base qualities exist here, and no much larger clone lies one base off it.

What the work shows at the level of the full study, not this receptor alone: Across donors, most TCR sequences were observed very rarely, whereas some public TCRs were present in many individuals. Correlated functional status among segregating V segments might be attributable to linkage disequilibrium, but an unknown experimental factor could not be ruled out. A few of the identified cytomegalovirus-associated TCR beta chains were confirmed in vitro to be specific for cytomegalovirus antigens. When HLA alleles, especially DR and DQ, strongly co-occurred, attributing TCR associations to individual alleles was difficult. Specific HLA alleles were associated with 15,000 to 20,000 TCR beta sequences at a false discovery rate of 0.05 in a later analysis. Immune exposure information for the cohort was limited to CMV serostatus. In an earlier analysis of 587 of the donors, most TCR beta V segments appeared in productive rearrangements about 87% or about 30% of the time, broadly matching IMGT annotations. The authors suggested that the approach could potentially be extended to other disease states and immunological phenotypes. In a later genetic analysis, a missense DCLRE1C variant was associated with V-gene and J-gene trimming of TCR beta chains, and the association was replicated in an independent cohort. Presence/absence analyses assumed roughly uniform sequencing depth across donors, an assumption that may not hold. Some IMGT-functional V segments, including TRBV6-2 and TRBV6-3, could not be distinguished by the 87-base-pair reads and were therefore excluded. According to a later analysis, most CMV-associated TCR beta chains appeared to be HLA-restricted, and the HLA associations seemed to be driven largely by CMV exposure. The cohort was sequenced for TCR beta chains only, and without alpha or paired-chain data the features that could be detected were limited. In a later analysis, the rate of TCR association differed among HLA loci, with DRB1 alleles having the most associated TCRs and HLA-C alleles having the fewest. Because HLA typing was unavailable for some donors at each locus, only the typed subset was used in association tests. In a later genetic analysis, fewer N-insertions in productive TCRs were reported among donors in an Asian-associated ancestry cluster than the roughly 640-donor mean. In both the original and validation cohorts, the classifier was reported to diagnose cytomegalovirus status with high specificity and sensitivity. A further reported finding was that TCR beta sequences accurately predicted the HLA-A and HLA-B alleles for most subjects in the first cohort. A total of 164 TCR beta chains were listed by the study as associated with cytomegalovirus. A later analysis found that HLA-associated TCR beta chains were more clonally expanded and had lower generation probabilities than equally common non-associated chains. Because counts were too low, more than 15 rarely observed V segments, including chromosome 9 orphons, were left out of the earlier analysis of about 620 of the donors. A cluster of highly shared sequence variants was judged likely to be a technical artifact of the sequencing pipeline. In a later analysis, several top co-occurrence clusters were reported to appear linked to parvovirus B19, influenza, CMV and Epstein-Barr virus.

The specimen was PBMCs. The V and J segments used are TRBV18 and TRBJ1-6; no D segment can be confidently identified. The sequence derives from a man aged 25-45 years in good health and CMV-seropositive. The CDR3 protein: CASSPGRGKDSPLHF. The nucleotide sequence is TGTGCCAGCTCGCCCGGACGGGGAAAGGATTCACCCCTCCACTTT.